Presented here are 32 T cell receptor beta chains from one specimen sequenced in a study of blood T cell repertoires in COVID-19. Assay used: immunoSEQ multiplex PCR; TCRdb lists only in-frame clones, some missing. Of 150,000 to 200,000 clones detected, approximately 79% appear once; the ten largest clones hold roughly 17%. The specimen sequenced was peripheral blood. These receptors were obtained from a man aged 55 to 69 with active or convalescent COVID-19.

This clone was seen ten or more times. CDR3 sequence (DNA): TGTGCCAGCAGCAGCCGGGACTCTACATTATATGGGGAGCTGTTTTTT. Residues: CASSSRDSTLYGELFF. The chain carries TRBV7-8 and TRBJ2-2; D is perhaps TRBD2 (6 bases). CDR3 length: 16 amino acids. With 5 bases removed from V and 8 bases from J, the gap between germline ends came to 21 bases. Germline loops: CDR1 SGHVS, CDR2 FQNEAQ.

The table lists this clone with a count of one. Other DNA variants within this sample encode the same CDR3. The chain has TRBV3-1 (or the pseudogene TRBV3-2) and TRBJ2-5; D call uncertain. The CDR3 extends over 14 amino acids. The germline V gene encodes CDR1 LGHDT and CDR2 YNNKEL (reference sequence). V was pared by 1 base and J by 1 base, with 7 bases between. CDR3 in amino acids: CASSQGGGQETQYF. CDR3 nucleotides: TGTGCCAGCAGCCAAGGTGGCGGCCAAGAGACCCAGTACTTC.

Here the CDR3 DNA reads TGCAGCGTAATAGCGGGAGGGCGAACCGGGGAGCTGTTTTTT. Translated: CSVIAGGRTGELFF. The chain recombines TRBV29-1 with TRBJ2-2; 11 bases agree with TRBD2. Trimming at V came to 6 bases and at J to 5 bases, leaving 5 bases not matched to a gene. This CDR3 comprises 14 residues. Per the germline V gene, CDR1 is SQVTM and CDR2 is ANQGSEA.

This clone has just one count. The gene calls are TRBV3-1 (or the pseudogene TRBV3-2) and TRBJ2-3, with 11 bases identical to TRBD2. With V trimmed by 0 bases and J by 6 bases, 5 bases remained unmatched. CDR3 size: 16 residues. Germline V gives CDR1 LGHDT, CDR2 YNNKEL (reference sequence). In DNA form, the CDR3 reads TGTGCCAGCAGCCAAGAAACTAGCGGGAGAACGGATACGCAGTATTTT. Its translation is CASSQETSGRTDTQYF.

V and J are TRBV13 and TRBJ2-2; TRBD1 matches 7 bases. The CDR3 has 15 amino acids. V was pared by 8 bases and J by 0 bases, with 6 bases of the junction left unmatched. Germline V CDR1 and CDR2: PRHDT, FYEKMQ (reference sequence). CDR3 loop: CASGSQGSNTGELFF. The DNA for the CDR3 is TGTGCCAGCGGCTCACAGGGGTCGAACACCGGGGAGCTGTTTTTT.

The rearrangement uses TRBV6-4 and TRBJ2-6; 7 bases align to TRBD1. The germline gives CDR1 MRHNA, CDR2 SNTAGT. The J segment lost 0 bases and the V segment lost 5 bases, leaving 4 bases of the junction unmatched. This CDR3 region has 16 residues. CDR3 DNA sequence: TGTGCCAGCAGTCCCTCAGGGGGCTCTGGGGCCAACGTCCTGACTTTC. Translation: CASSPSGGSGANVLTF.

The chain uses TRBV9 and TRBJ2-2; possible D gene TRBD2, 6 bases. Germline-derived CDR1 and CDR2 are SGDLS and YYNGEE. The ends were cut back, 4 bases at V and 8 bases at J, with 9 bases in the middle. This CDR3 has 12 amino acids. As DNA, the CDR3 is TGTGCCAGCAGCCCGGGGGAGGGGGAGCTGTTTTTT. Amino acids: CASSPGEGELFF.

The chain uses TRBV6-5 and TRBJ2-7; TRBD1 matches 7 bases. V shed 5 bases and J 2 bases; nucleotides not matched to a gene: 9. This CDR3 spans 15 amino acids. Germline CDR1 and CDR2: MNHEY and SVGAGI. The DNA for the CDR3 is TGTGCCAGCAGTCCCCAGGGCCAGGGGGCCTACGAGCAGTACTTC. It encodes CASSPQGQGAYEQYF.

This rearrangement joins TRBV18 to TRBJ2-2; 7 nucleotides align to TRBD1. The CDR3 sequence is 15 residues long. Germline CDR1 KGHSH, CDR2 LQKENI. Unmatched junction bases numbered 6, after V lost 4 bases and J lost 4 bases. CDR3 sequence: CASSRGQRPTGELFF. DNA for the CDR3: TGTGCCAGCTCACGGGGACAGCGGCCCACCGGGGAGCTGTTTTTT.

This chain connects TRBV9 to TRBJ2-7; D might be TRBD2 (5 bases). The length of the CDR3 is 15 residues. Germline V gene sequence: CDR1 SGDLS, CDR2 YYNGEE. V was clipped by 4 bases and J by 0 bases, with 14 bases between them. CDR3: CASSPMERSSYEQYF. The CDR3 nucleotides are TGTGCCAGCAGCCCGATGGAGCGGTCCTCCTACGAGCAGTACTTC. Full variable domain (remainder filled in from reference TRBV9 and TRBJ2-7): DSGVTQTPKHLITATGQRVTLRCSPRSGDLSVYWYQQSLDQGLQFLIQYYNGEERAKGNILERFSAQQFPDLHSELNLSSLELGDSALYFCASSPMERSSYEQYFGPGTRLTVT.

This rearrangement joins TRBV7-2 to TRBJ2-6; D uncertain. Trimming stripped 5 bases from V and 1 base from J, with 6 bases between. This CDR3 spans 14 amino acids. Germline loops: CDR1 SGHTA, CDR2 FQGNSA. CDR3 nucleotide sequence: TGTGCCAGCAGCCCCCAGTCTGGGGCCAACGTCCTGACTTTC. It specifies CASSPQSGANVLTF. The entire variable domain, with the rest obtained from reference TRBV7-2 and TRBJ2-6, is as follows: GAGVSQSPSNKVTEKGKDVELRCDPISGHTALYWYRQSLGQGLEFLIYFQGNSAPDKSGLPSDRFSAERTGGSVSTLTIQRTQQEDSAVYLCASSPQSGANVLTFGAGSRLTVL.

This chain uses TRBV7-2 with TRBJ1-4, with a weak D call TRBD1 (5 bases). Trimming pared 5 bases from V and 11 bases from J, leaving 15 bases between. This CDR3 is built from 13 residues. The germline CDR1 and CDR2 sequences are SGHTA and FQGNSA. The CDR3 sequence is CASSRGTGGKLFF. CDR3 coding DNA: TGTGCCAGCAGCCGCGGGACGGGCGGGAAACTGTTTTTT.

V is TRBV9 and J is TRBJ2-1; 7 bases agree with TRBD1. The CDR3 extends over 17 amino acids. Germline loops: CDR1 SGDLS, CDR2 YYNGEE. V shed 3 bases, J shed 3 bases, and the junction held 12 bases outside the gene matches. CDR3 protein: CASSDRQGEGVYNEQFF. The DNA for the CDR3 is TGTGCCAGCAGCGATCGACAGGGAGAGGGGGTCTACAATGAGCAGTTCTTC.

The J gene is TRBJ2-7, the V gene TRBV3-1 (or the pseudogene TRBV3-2); D may be TRBD1 (6 bases). V was cut by 4 bases and J by 3 bases, with 10 bases left in between. Germline CDR1 LGHDT, CDR2 YNNKEL (reference sequence). The CDR3 sequence is 13 residues long. The CDR3 is CASSPLQGYEQYF. The CDR3 bases are TGTGCCAGCAGCCCCCTACAGGGCTACGAGCAGTACTTC.

J is TRBJ2-3 and V is TRBV10-1, with TRBD1 identical over 10 bases. The CDR3 sequence is 14 residues long. V trimming: 9 bases; J trimming: 2 bases; junction bases outside the gene matches: 5. Germline-derived CDR1 and CDR2 are WNHNN and SYGVQD (reference sequence). The CDR3 spells CARRQGAITDTQYF. The CDR3, as DNA: TGCGCCAGGAGACAGGGGGCTATCACAGATACGCAGTATTTT.

This rearrangement joins TRBV19 to TRBJ2-7; possibly TRBD1 for D (6 bases). V was pared by 5 bases and J by 2 bases, with 16 bases between. Germline CDR1 is LNHDA and CDR2 is SQIVND (reference sequence). This CDR3 region has 15 residues. The CDR3 bases are TGTGCCAGTAGTCCCTCAGACAGGCCACCCTACGAGCAGTACTTC. Residues: CASSPSDRPPYEQYF.

The rearrangement uses TRBV3-1 (or the pseudogene TRBV3-2) and TRBJ1-6; weak D call: TRBD1 (6 bases). The ends were cut back, 1 base at V and 9 bases at J, with 7 bases in the middle. This CDR3 has 13 amino acids. The germline V gene has CDR1 LGHDT and CDR2 YNNKEL (reference sequence). The CDR3 bases are TGTGCCAGCAGCCAAGGGGGGCGTTCACCCCTCCACTTT. Translated, it gives CASSQGGRSPLHF.

This clone was counted ten times or more. The chain employs TRBV7-9 and TRBJ1-1, with TRBD1 identical over 7 bases. Germline values: CDR1 SEHNR, CDR2 FQNEAQ (reference sequence). Trimming removed 5 bases from V and 8 bases from J; junction bases left unmatched: 8. The length of the CDR3 is 13 residues. For the CDR3, the DNA is TGTGCCAGCAGCCCGCGGACAGGCCAAGAAGCTTTCTTT. It yields the protein CASSPRTGQEAFF.

This chain joins TRBV15 and TRBJ2-5, with 7 bases identical to TRBD2. V lost 10 bases to trimming and J lost 0 bases; unmatched junction nucleotides: 8. Per the germline V gene, CDR1 is LNHNV and CDR2 is YYDKDF (reference sequence). The CDR3 has 14 residues. The CDR3 protein is CASREDTNQETQYF. The CDR3 DNA reads as TGTGCCAGCCGGGAGGACACTAACCAAGAGACCCAGTACTTC.

CDR3 residues: CASSSRTVRGNTIYF. The CDR3 DNA is TGTGCCAGCAGTTCCCGGACAGTCCGAGGAAACACCATATATTTT. The chain uses TRBV6-5 and TRBJ1-3; tentatively, D is TRBD1 (6 bases). CDR1 is MNHEY, CDR2 SVGAGI, per germline. CDR3 size: 15 residues. Trimming removed 4 bases at V and 4 bases at J, with 14 bases between.

The gene calls are TRBV24-1 and TRBJ2-3, with TRBD1 identical over 10 bases. Trimming removed 5 bases from V and 5 bases from J; junction bases left unmatched: 6. Germline V gives CDR1 KGHDR, CDR2 SFDVKD. The CDR3 has 15 amino acids. CDR3 bases: TGTGCCACCAGTGGCCGACAGGGGGCAGGAGATACGCAGTATTTT. Translated: CATSGRQGAGDTQYF.

The chain joins TRBV29-1 to TRBJ2-1; no firm D call. The CDR3 loop spans 13 amino acids. V was clipped by 2 bases and J by 6 bases, with 11 bases between them. Per germline, CDR1 SQVTM and CDR2 ANQGSEA. Here the CDR3 reads CSVEKSTGNEQFF. CDR3 coding DNA: TGCAGCGTTGAAAAATCTACCGGCAATGAGCAGTTCTTC.

V and J are TRBV23-1 and TRBJ2-7, with D perhaps matching TRBD2 (5 bases). TRBV23-1 is classed as an ORF, of uncertain function. The CDR3 extends over 17 amino acids. The V and J ends lost 0 bases and 3 bases respectively, with 18 bases between them. CDR3 region: CASSQSGSSEYYYEQYF. The CDR3 DNA follows: TGCGCCAGCAGTCAATCTGGGAGTTCAGAATACTACTACGAGCAGTACTTC.

The table lists this clone with a few counts. The chain employs TRBV15 and TRBJ2-3; D is ambiguous. V was cut by 4 bases and J by 4 bases, with 9 bases left in between. The germline CDR1 and CDR2 sequences are LNHNV and YYDKDF (reference sequence). The CDR3 is made up of 13 amino acids. The CDR3 reads CATSIPRADTQYF. CDR3 DNA sequence: TGTGCCACCAGCATCCCTCGGGCAGATACGCAGTATTTT.

The chain uses TRBV20-1 and TRBJ2-1; D not certain. Trimming took off 3 bases at V and 5 bases at J, with 11 bases between the two ends. The length of the CDR3 is 13 residues. The germline V gene encodes CDR1 DFQATT and CDR2 SNEGSKA (reference sequence). The CDR3 bases are TGCAGTGCTAGTCCGACTGGCGACAATGAGCAGTTCTTC. This translates into CSASPTGDNEQFF.

The chain joins TRBV12-5 to TRBJ1-2; D might be TRBD1 (5 bases). There are 14 residues in the CDR3. The germline V gene encodes CDR1 LGHNT and CDR2 FRNRAP. The V end was cut by 6 bases, the J end by 3 bases, with 14 bases between. CDR3: CASGPRDYDYGYTF. The CDR3, as DNA: TGTGCTAGTGGCCCCAGGGATTACGACTATGGCTACACCTTC.

The genes are TRBV5-1 and TRBJ1-3; D gene ambiguous. CDR1 is SGHRS, CDR2 YFSETQ, per germline. The CDR3 has 17 amino acids. The ends were cut back, 3 bases at V and 0 bases at J, with 16 bases in the middle. CDR3: CASSSTLAGSSGNTIYF. The CDR3 nucleotides are TGCGCCAGCAGCTCCACGTTGGCGGGGAGCTCTGGAAACACCATATATTTT.

The chain is built from TRBV7-2 and TRBJ1-2; TRBD1 agrees at 9 bases. The CDR3 covers 15 residues. Per germline, CDR1 SGHTA and CDR2 FQGNSA. The V segment lost 2 bases and the J segment 4 bases; nucleotides outside the gene matches: 5. The CDR3 DNA is TGTGCCAGCAGCTTACGGGACAGGGTCTCCTATGGCTACACCTTC. Its protein is CASSLRDRVSYGYTF.

The chain recombines TRBV5-1 with TRBJ1-1; 8 bases are a match to TRBD1. CDR3 length equals 14 residues. The V segment lost 2 bases and the J segment 6 bases; nucleotides outside the gene matches: 6. CDR1 and CDR2 (germline): SGHRS, YFSETQ. The CDR3 DNA reads as TGCGCCAGCAGCTTACAGGGGGAGAGGTCTGAAGCTTTCTTT. The encoded protein is CASSLQGERSEAFF.

J is TRBJ1-3 and V is TRBV28; a weak D match, TRBD1 (6 bases). Looked up from germline, CDR1 is MDHEN and CDR2 is SYDVKM. The V gene lost 6 bases and the J gene lost 2 bases, with 17 bases spanning the gap. The CDR3 totals 16 residues. CDR3 sequence (DNA): TGTGCCAGCAGACTCGACACAGGGTCGGCTGGAAACACCATATATTTT. It yields the protein CASRLDTGSAGNTIYF.

CDR3 nucleotides: TGTGCCAGCAGTTACCCCCGGGAGTTGTACAATGAGCAGTTCTTC. This gives the protein CASSYPRELYNEQFF. This chain links TRBV6-2 or TRBV6-3 with TRBJ2-1, with D possibly being TRBD2 (6 bases). Germline-derived CDR1 and CDR2 are MNHEY and SVGEGT. Trimming removed 2 bases from V and 4 bases from J, with 12 bases in between. The CDR3 consists of 15 residues.

The chain couples TRBV4-2 to TRBJ1-2, with TRBD1 matching over 7 bases. J lost 7 bases, V lost 0 bases, and 5 bases had no gene match. CDR3 length: 14 residues. Germline CDR1 and CDR2: LGHNA and YNFKEQ. The CDR3 DNA follows: TGTGCCAGCAGCCAAGAAGACAGGGCGCGTGGCTACACCTTC. Protein: CASSQEDRARGYTF.